These 27 T cell receptor beta chains were sequenced from one sample in a study of blood T cells in healthy people across ages (dated by TCRdb to between 2015 and 2016). Receptor amplification or capture employed 5' RACE. Sequencing used an Illumina HiSeq 2500. A second PCR of roughly 6 to 11 cycles was run with a J-beta primer mix and a sample-barcoded 5' primer. TCRdb reanalyzed the raw reads on its own, using fastp at Q25 for trimming and MiXCR for clone calling, and kept in-frame beta chains. Rows with a matching CDR3 protein are joined into one entry that keeps the most common DNA and genes. This sample comprises 500,000 to 600,000 distinct CDR3 sequences, 25% to 30% of them detected only once. The ten largest account for about 18% of the sample. Sequencing was carried out using blood. These receptors came from a woman in her 70s in good health.

This clonotype turned up a few times. This chain uses TRBV28 with TRBJ1-5; TRBD1 might be the D (6 bases). The CDR3 is 17 residues long. In germline, CDR1 is MDHEN, CDR2 SYDVKM. The V end lost 5 bases, the J end lost 0 bases, and 17 bases lay between the germline ends. The CDR3 reads CASSPPGVKNSNQPQHF. In DNA, the CDR3 is TGTGCCAGCAGTCCGCCAGGGGTGAAGAATAGCAATCAGCCCCAGCATTTT. Filled out from reference TRBV28 and TRBJ1-5, the complete variable domain reads DVKVTQSSRYLVKRTGEKVFLECVQDMDHENMFWYRQDPGLGLRLIYFSYDVKMKEKGDIPEGYSVSREKKERFSLILESASTNQTSMYLCASSPPGVKNSNQPQHFGDGTRLSIL.

This clonotype has just a few counts. This sequence joins TRBV28 and TRBJ1-3; 7 nucleotides match TRBD1. Germline loops: CDR1 MDHEN, CDR2 SYDVKM. The CDR3 spans 14 residues. Trimming at V came to 8 bases and at J to 7 bases, leaving 11 bases not matched to a gene. CDR3 region: CASHTQGTENTIYF. CDR3 bases: TGTGCCAGCCACACACAGGGGACGGAGAACACCATATATTTT.

This clonotype turned up a few times. The CDR3 nucleotides are TGTGCCAGCAGCACCTTCCCGGGACCCTACGAGCAGTACTTC. Residues: CASSTFPGPYEQYF. V gene TRBV7-2 combines with J gene TRBJ2-7; D is perhaps TRBD1 or TRBD2 (5 bases each). This CDR3 has 14 amino acids. Germline assignment: CDR1 SGHTA and CDR2 FQGNSA. Trimming cost V 5 bases and J 2 bases, with 13 bases left between them.

The rearrangement joins TRBV6-5 to TRBJ2-7; 10 bases map to TRBD1. Germline assignment: CDR1 MNHEY and CDR2 SVGAGI. Trimming removed 6 bases from V and 5 bases from J; junction bases left unmatched: 10. This CDR3 is 15 amino acids long. The DNA for the CDR3 is TGTGCCAGCAGAGTACCGGGACAGGGGTCTAACGAGCAGTACTTC. This encodes CASRVPGQGSNEQYF.

The CDR3 loop reads CSSPWGGGYTF. DNA of the CDR3: TGCAGTTCCCCTTGGGGGGGAGGCTACACCTTC. The chain combines TRBV20-1 with TRBJ1-2; D may be TRBD1 (5 bases). CDR1 and CDR2 from the germline V gene are DFQATT and SNEGSKA (reference sequence). The CDR3 has 11 amino acids. V was clipped by 8 bases and J by 8 bases, with 15 bases between them.

This rearrangement joins TRBV7-7 to TRBJ2-5, with TRBD1 matching over 10 bases. Germline loops: CDR1 SSHAT, CDR2 FNYEAQ (reference sequence). The CDR3 is made up of 17 amino acids. Trimming cost V 1 base and J 5 bases; bases outside gene matches: 10. The CDR3 DNA follows: TGTGCCAGCAGCTTAGACCCTGACAGGGGGCGCGGTGAGACCCAGTACTTC. It translates to CASSLDPDRGRGETQYF.

J is TRBJ2-5 and V is TRBV29-1, with unresolved D. The J call could be wrong; TRBJ2-7 is a better fit for the DNA end. Germline CDR1 reads SQVTM; CDR2 reads ANQGSEA. This CDR3 is built from 14 residues. The DNA of the CDR3 is TGCAGCGTCGAAAGTAGGGCTCGTGGTTACGAGCAGTACTTC. It yields the protein CSVESRARGYEQYF.

The V gene is TRBV12-3 or TRBV12-4, the J gene TRBJ2-5, with TRBD2 identical over 13 bases. Unmatched junction bases numbered 5, after V lost 6 bases and J lost 4 bases. CDR3 length equals 15 residues. CDR3 sequence reads: CASSRRLAGGETQYF. Here the CDR3 DNA reads TGTGCCAGCAGCCGTCGACTAGCGGGGGGAGAGACCCAGTACTTC.

J is TRBJ1-2 and V is TRBV3-1, with D unclear. The CDR3 has 15 amino acids. The germline V and J ends were trimmed by 5 bases and 1 base, with 14 bases remaining between them. Germline values: CDR1 LGHDT, CDR2 YNNKEL (reference sequence). The CDR3 loop is CASSDRRTSNYGYTF. CDR3 in DNA: TGTGCCAGCAGCGACCGACGCACGAGTAACTATGGCTACACCTTC.

Notes on this clonotype: This may be a read error, as it is one base from a much larger clone. The J gene is TRBJ1-6, the V gene TRBV30; 8 bases fit TRBD1. The germline CDR1 and CDR2 sequences are GTSNPN and SVGIG (reference sequence). The CDR3 totals 14 residues. The CDR3 DNA sequence: TGTGCCTGGAGACGCGACAGGGGTAATTCACTCCTCCACTTT. Translated, it gives CAWRRDRGNSLLHF. The variable domain in full, completed from reference TRBV30 and TRBJ1-6, reads SQTIHQWPATLVQPVGSPLSLECTVEGTSNPNLYWYRQAAGRGLQLLFYSVGIGQISSEVPQNLSASRPQDRQFILSSKKLLLSDSGFYLCAWRRDRGNSLLHFGNGTRLTVT.

This sequence joins TRBV10-3 and TRBJ1-6, with TRBD1 as a possible D gene (6 bases). The CDR3 spans 12 residues. The V gene lost 6 bases and the J gene lost 8 bases, with 8 bases spanning the gap. The V gene's germline CDR1 is ENHRY and CDR2 SYGVKD. CDR3 in amino acids: CAIRDSDSPLHF. In DNA form, the CDR3 reads TGTGCCATCAGGGACAGTGATTCACCCCTCCACTTT.

This clonotype showed up just a few times. The V call is TRBV7-3, the J call TRBJ2-1; D call uncertain. CDR3 size: 13 residues. The V end lost 1 base, the J end lost 7 bases, and 8 bases lay between the germline ends. Germline CDR1 is SGHTA and CDR2 is FQGTGA. As DNA, the CDR3 is TGTGCCAGCAGCTTAAGTCTCCATAATGAGCAGTTCTTC. Translating it yields CASSLSLHNEQFF.

This sequence joins TRBV3-1 and TRBJ2-7, with 9 bases matching TRBD1. Trimming removed 3 bases from V and 1 base from J; junction bases left unmatched: 1. The CDR3 is 14 residues long. In germline, CDR1 is LGHDT, CDR2 YNNKEL (reference sequence). For the CDR3, the DNA is TGTGCCAGCAGCCACGGACAGGGGTCCTACGAGCAGTACTTC. It is translated as CASSHGQGSYEQYF.

The chain carries TRBV4-1 and TRBJ1-4; 7 nucleotides agree with TRBD1. This CDR3 comprises 17 residues. V dropped 4 bases and J dropped 0; count of bases not matched to a gene: 8. Germline V lookup: CDR1 MGHRA, CDR2 YSYEKL. This CDR3 reads CASSRGTADATNEKLFF. The CDR3 DNA reads TGCGCCAGCAGCCGGGGGACAGCTGACGCAACTAATGAAAAACTGTTTTTT.

As to this clonotype: At one end, the junction sequence differs from germline, possibly due to a read error. The V call is TRBV14, the J call TRBJ1-6; D ambiguous. Germline V gene sequence: CDR1 SGHDN, CDR2 FVKESK. The CDR3 runs 15 residues. Written as DNA, the CDR3 is TGTGCCAGCAGCCAAACGAGTTTTGGTAATTCACCCCTCCGCTTT. Translated, it gives CASSQTSFGNSPLRF.

This clonotype was seen a few times. CDR3 sequence reads: CSVDSESDEQFF. The CDR3 DNA follows: TGCAGCGTTGATAGCGAGTCCGATGAGCAGTTCTTC. The chain uses TRBV29-1 and TRBJ2-5; weak D call: TRBD2 (5 bases). The J call is uncertain, as TRBJ2-1 better fits the DNA end. Germline V gives CDR1 SQVTM, CDR2 ANQGSEA. The CDR3 covers 12 residues.

The chain employs TRBV24-1 and TRBJ2-1, with D perhaps matching TRBD1 or TRBD2 (5 bases each). Germline V CDR1 and CDR2: KGHDR, SFDVKD. The CDR3 is 14 residues long. The V end lost 4 bases, the J end lost 2 bases, and 8 bases lay between the germline ends. The CDR3 sequence: CATSDTGPYNEQFF. For the CDR3, the DNA is TGTGCCACCAGTGACACGGGACCCTACAATGAGCAGTTCTTC.

This clonotype was counted a few times. V gene TRBV5-1 combines with J gene TRBJ1-4; TRBD1 matches at 7 bases. Germline V gene sequence: CDR1 SGHRS, CDR2 YFSETQ. With V trimmed by 4 bases and J by 4 bases, 10 bases remained unmatched. The CDR3 is 16 amino acids. This chain's CDR3 is CASSRLGQANNEKLFF. CDR3 sequence (DNA): TGCGCCAGCAGCCGCCTCGGACAGGCGAATAATGAAAAACTGTTTTTT.

The sample holds a few counts of this clonotype. No DNA is shown, since the ends of the CDR3 on it are uncertain; the CDR3 is the one TCRdb lists. The V and J genes are TRBV5-1 and TRBJ2-5; TRBD2, the D gene given by the table, was not confirmed from the DNA. Both ends counted, the CDR3 spans 15 residues. Germline V gene sequence: CDR1 SGHRS, CDR2 YFSETQ. CDR3 loop: CASSFAPAGVSQQFF.

This clonotype is a singleton in its sample. The chain employs TRBV5-1 and TRBJ2-7; TRBD1 might be the D (6 bases). Deletions cut 0 bases from V and 3 bases from J, with 16 bases between. Germline V gives CDR1 SGHRS, CDR2 YFSETQ. The CDR3 is 16 amino acids. The CDR3 region has the DNA TGCGCCAGCAGCTTGGTGGGGCAGGGGTCGATCTACGAGCAGTACTTC. It encodes CASSLVGQGSIYEQYF.

A few counts support this clonotype. In DNA, the CDR3 is TGTGCCAGCAGCTTAGGGGTAGAGACAGATACGCAGTATTTT. Translated: CASSLGVETDTQYF. The V and J genes are TRBV7-3 and TRBJ2-3; D is undetermined. The germline CDR1 and CDR2 sequences are SGHTA and FQGTGA. This CDR3 comprises 14 residues. V lost 2 bases to trimming and J lost 3 bases, with 9 bases between them.

The J gene is TRBJ1-1, the V gene TRBV7-2; 8 bases are a match to TRBD1. In germline, CDR1 is SGHTA, CDR2 FQGNSA. J gave up 4 bases and V 4 bases, and 8 bases lay outside the gene matches. The CDR3 loop spans 15 amino acids. Written as DNA, the CDR3 is TGTGCCAGCAGCTACCGACAGGGGTACAGCACTGAAGCTTTCTTT. This codes for CASSYRQGYSTEAFF.

This clonotype was found a few times. The junction differs from germline at one of its ends, possibly a read error. CDR3 sequence reads: CASGESRLGDQTQYF. The CDR3 nucleotides read TGTGCCAGCGGTGAAAGTCGCCTAGGGGATCAGACCCAGTACTTC. V gene TRBV25-1 combines with J gene TRBJ2-5; a possible D gene is TRBD1 (5 bases). CDR3 length: 15 amino acids. CDR1 and CDR2 from the germline V gene are MGHDK and SYGVNS.

This clonotype showed up just a few times. A read error is possible here, since a much larger clone lies one base away. V gene TRBV29-1 combines with J gene TRBJ2-7; tentative D call: TRBD1 (6 bases). With 7 bases removed from V and 3 bases from J, the gap between germline ends came to 10 bases. Germline loops: CDR1 SQVTM, CDR2 ANQGSEA. The CDR3 spans 11 residues. The CDR3 protein is CSAQQGYEQYF. For the CDR3, the DNA is TGCAGCGCCCAACAGGGCTACGAGCAGTACTTC.

This chain joins TRBV5-1 and TRBJ1-6; D uncertain. Between the trimmed V and J ends, which lost 1 base and 4 bases, there was a span of 15 bases. The germline CDR1 and CDR2 sequences are SGHRS and YFSETQ. There are 17 residues in the CDR3. CDR3 amino acids: CASSLRPLRKYNSPLHF. The CDR3 region has the DNA TGCGCCAGCAGCTTGCGTCCATTGCGGAAGTATAATTCACCCCTCCACTTT. The full variable domain, completed using reference TRBV5-1 and TRBJ1-6, is KAGVTQTPRYLIKTRGQQVTLSCSPISGHRSVSWYQQTPGQGLQFLFEYFSETQRNKGNFPGRFSGRQFSNSRSEMNVSTLELGDSALYLCASSLRPLRKYNSPLHFGNGTRLTVT.

This clonotype was seen many times. This sequence joins TRBV10-3 and TRBJ2-5; D not certain. This CDR3 has 15 amino acids. The germline CDR1 and CDR2 sequences are ENHRY and SYGVKD. Deletions cut 0 bases from V and 5 bases from J, with 13 bases between. The CDR3 bases are TGTGCCATCAGTGAGTCTACCCTCCAAGCGGAGACCCAGTACTTC. Translation: CAISESTLQAETQYF.

This clonotype has just a few counts. The chain couples TRBV7-3 to TRBJ1-1; D not resolved. Germline-derived CDR1 and CDR2 are SGHTA and FQGTGA. The CDR3 is 15 residues long. V shed 4 bases and J shed 2 bases, with 14 bases lying between them. The CDR3 sequence: CASSSSGPPNTEAFF. The CDR3 nucleotides read TGTGCCAGCAGCTCCTCCGGGCCACCAAACACTGAAGCTTTCTTT.